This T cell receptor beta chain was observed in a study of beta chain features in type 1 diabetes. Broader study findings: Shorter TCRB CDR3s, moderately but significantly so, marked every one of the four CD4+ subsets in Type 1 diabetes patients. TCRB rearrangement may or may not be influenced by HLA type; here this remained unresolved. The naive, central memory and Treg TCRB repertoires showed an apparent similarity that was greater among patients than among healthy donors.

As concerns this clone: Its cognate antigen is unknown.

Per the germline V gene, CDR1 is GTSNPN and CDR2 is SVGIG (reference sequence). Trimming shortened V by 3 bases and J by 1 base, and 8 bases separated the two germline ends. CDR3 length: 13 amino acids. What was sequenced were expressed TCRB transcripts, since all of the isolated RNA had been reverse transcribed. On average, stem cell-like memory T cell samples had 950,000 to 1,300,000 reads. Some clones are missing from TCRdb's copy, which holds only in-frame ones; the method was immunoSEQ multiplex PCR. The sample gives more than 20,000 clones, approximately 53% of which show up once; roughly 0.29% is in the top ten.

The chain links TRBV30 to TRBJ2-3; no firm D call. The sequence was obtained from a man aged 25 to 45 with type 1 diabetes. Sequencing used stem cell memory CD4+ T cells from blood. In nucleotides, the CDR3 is TGTGCCTGGAGAACACGCCGCACAGATACGCAGTATTTT. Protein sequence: CAWRTRRTDTQYF. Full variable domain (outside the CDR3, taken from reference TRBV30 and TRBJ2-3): SQTIHQWPATLVQPVGSPLSLECTVEGTSNPNLYWYRQAAGRGLQLLFYSVGIGQISSEVPQNLSASRPQDRQFILSSKKLLLSDSGFYLCAWRTRRTDTQYFGPGTRLTVL.